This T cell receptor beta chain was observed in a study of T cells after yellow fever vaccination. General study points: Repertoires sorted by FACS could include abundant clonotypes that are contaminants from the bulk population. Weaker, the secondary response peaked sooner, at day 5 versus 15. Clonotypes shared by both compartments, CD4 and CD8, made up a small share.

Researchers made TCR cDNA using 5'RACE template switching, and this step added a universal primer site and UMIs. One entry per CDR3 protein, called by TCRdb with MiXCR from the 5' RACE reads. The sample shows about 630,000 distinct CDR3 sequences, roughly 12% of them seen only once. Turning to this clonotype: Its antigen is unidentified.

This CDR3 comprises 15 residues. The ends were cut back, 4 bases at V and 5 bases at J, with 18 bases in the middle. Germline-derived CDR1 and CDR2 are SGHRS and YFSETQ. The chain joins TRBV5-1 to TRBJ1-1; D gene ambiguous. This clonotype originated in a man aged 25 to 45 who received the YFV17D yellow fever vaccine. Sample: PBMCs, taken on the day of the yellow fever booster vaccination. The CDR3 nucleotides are TGCGCCAGCAGCACGGGGAGCGGCGCAAATACTGAAGCTTTCTTT. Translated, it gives CASSTGSGANTEAFF.